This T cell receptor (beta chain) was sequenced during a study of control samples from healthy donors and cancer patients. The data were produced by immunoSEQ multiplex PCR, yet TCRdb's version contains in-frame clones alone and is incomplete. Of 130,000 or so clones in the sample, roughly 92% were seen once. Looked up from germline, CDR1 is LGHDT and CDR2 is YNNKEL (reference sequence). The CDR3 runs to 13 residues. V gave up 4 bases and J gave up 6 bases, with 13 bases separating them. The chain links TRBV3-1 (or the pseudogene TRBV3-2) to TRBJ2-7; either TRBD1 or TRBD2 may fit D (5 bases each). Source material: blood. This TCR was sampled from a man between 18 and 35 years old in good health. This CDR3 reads CASSRDLLAEQYF. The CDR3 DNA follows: TGTGCCAGCAGCCGGGACCTCCTCGCCGAGCAGTACTTC.